The rows below give T cell receptor beta chains drawn from one sample of a study of beta chain features in type 1 diabetes. Clones were sequenced by immunoSEQ multiplex PCR, and TCRdb holds only the in-frame ones, with some missing. This table holds roughly 450,000 clones, more than 11% found once. The sample was naive CD4+ T cells from blood. The receptors stem from a man aged 25 to 45 in good health. The conserved cysteine and the conserved F or W are not part of the CDR3 here. A D gene is named only where the DNA matches it firmly. Clone size appears in some rows only: once, few, many, or a class for an expanded clone.

j_call	clone_size	v_call	cdr3_length	d_call	cdr3_aa
TRBJ2-2	-	TRBV9	13	-	ASSVLGANTGELF
TRBJ2-3	few	TRBV25-1	12	-	ASSDHGSSDTQY
TRBJ2-7	-	TRBV5-1	12	-	ASKLGGNTYEQY
TRBJ1-2	few	TRBV11-2	12	TRBD1	ASSLAGQLYGYT
TRBJ1-2	few	TRBV7-3	15	-	ASSLEDHRQGFYGYT
TRBJ1-3	few	TRBV4-3	14	-	ASSPEGVVYGNTIY
TRBJ1-2	-	TRBV5-1	13	-	ASSLITPREDGYT
TRBJ2-5	few	TRBV7-3	11	-	ASSPRGQETQY
TRBJ2-3	-	TRBV9	13	-	ASSVVGWATDTQY
TRBJ1-1	-	TRBV10-3	17	TRBD1	AISESKFQTGPGGTEAF
TRBJ1-2	-	TRBV6-5	11	-	ASSYGPLRGYT
TRBJ2-1	few	TRBV30	11	TRBD2	AWKAGGANEQF
TRBJ1-4	-	TRBV6-5	12	TRBD1	ASTVAGGREKLF